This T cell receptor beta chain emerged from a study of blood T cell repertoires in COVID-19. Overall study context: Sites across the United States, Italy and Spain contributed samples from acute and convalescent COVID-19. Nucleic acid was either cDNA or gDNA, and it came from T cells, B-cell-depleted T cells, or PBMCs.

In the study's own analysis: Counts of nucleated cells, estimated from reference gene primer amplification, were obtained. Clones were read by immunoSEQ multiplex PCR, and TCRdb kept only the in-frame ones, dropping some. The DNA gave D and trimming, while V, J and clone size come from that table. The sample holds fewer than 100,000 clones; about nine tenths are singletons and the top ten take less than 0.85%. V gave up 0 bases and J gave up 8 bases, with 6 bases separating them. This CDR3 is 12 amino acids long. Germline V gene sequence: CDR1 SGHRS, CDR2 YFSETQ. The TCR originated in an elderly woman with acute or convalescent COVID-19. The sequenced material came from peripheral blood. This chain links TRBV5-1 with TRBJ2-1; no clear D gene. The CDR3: CASSLVAHEQFF. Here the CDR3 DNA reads TGCGCCAGCAGCTTGGTAGCCCATGAGCAGTTCTTC.